This paragraph covers one T cell receptor (beta chain) sequence. The sample comes from a study of beta chain features in type 1 diabetes. Trimming at V came to 3 bases and at J to 7 bases, leaving 4 bases not matched to a gene. The CDR3 length is 12 residues. Germline CDR1 and CDR2: SGDLS and YYNGEE. Expressed TCRB transcripts got sequenced, as all isolated RNA was reverse transcribed. Some clones are missing from TCRdb's copy, which holds only in-frame ones; the method was immunoSEQ multiplex PCR. Of just over 450,000 clones in the sample, approximately 31% were seen once. The chain carries TRBV9 and TRBJ2-7, with 7 bases lining up with TRBD1. The receptor comes from a man younger than 30 in good health. The material sequenced was naive CD4+ T cells from blood. The CDR3 loop is CASSGQGREQYF. CDR3 nucleotide sequence: TGTGCCAGCAGCGGACAGGGAAGAGAGCAGTACTTC.